This T cell receptor beta chain was documented in a study of Ad26.COV2.S vaccination and SARS-CoV-2 variants. Noted treatment: about 20 received Ad26.COV2.S at low or high dose, single or two shots; 5 received placebo; per-sample allocation not given. Collection of the samples took place on day 63 after the first injection of vaccine or placebo. Only one count was recorded for this clone. The CDR3 spans 15 residues. CDR1 and CDR2 from the germline V gene are MNHEY and SVGAGI. Losses at the gene ends were 6 bases for V and 3 bases for J; bases not matched to a gene: 11. The repertoire was sequenced with immunoSEQ multiplex PCR; TCRdb's copy has only in-frame clones and lacks some. The sample has about 430,000 clones, approximately 92% seen once.

The chain carries TRBV6-5 and TRBJ2-7; 7 nucleotides match TRBD2. The sequencing used peripheral blood, collected in a trial of Ad26.COV2.S vaccine versus placebo. The origin of this receptor is a person aged 18-65 years who received the Ad26.COV2.S COVID-19 vaccine or a placebo. The CDR3 sequence: CASRSMGGGLYEQYF. The CDR3, as DNA: TGTGCCAGCAGGAGCATGGGGGGAGGGCTCTACGAGCAGTACTTC.